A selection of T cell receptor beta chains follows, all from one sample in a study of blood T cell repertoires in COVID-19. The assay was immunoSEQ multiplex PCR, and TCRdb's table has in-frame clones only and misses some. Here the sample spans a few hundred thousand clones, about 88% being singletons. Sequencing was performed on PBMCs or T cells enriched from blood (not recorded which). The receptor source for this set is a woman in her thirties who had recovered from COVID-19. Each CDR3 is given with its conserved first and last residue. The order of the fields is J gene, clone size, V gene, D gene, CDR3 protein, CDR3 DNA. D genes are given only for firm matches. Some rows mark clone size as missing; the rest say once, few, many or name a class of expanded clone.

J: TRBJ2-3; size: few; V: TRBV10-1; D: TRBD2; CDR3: CASRPGLADTDTQYF; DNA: TGCGCCAGCAGACCTGGACTAGCGGATACAGATACGCAGTATTTT
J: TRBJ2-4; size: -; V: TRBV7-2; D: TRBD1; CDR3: CASSPRPQGDIQYF; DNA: TGTGCCAGCAGCCCTAGACCGCAGGGGGACATTCAGTACTTC
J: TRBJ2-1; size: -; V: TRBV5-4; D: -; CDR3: CASSYGTPTGNEQFF; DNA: TGTGCCAGCAGCTACGGGACTCCCACGGGGAATGAGCAGTTCTTC
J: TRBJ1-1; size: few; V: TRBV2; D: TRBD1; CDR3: CASNQGATEAFF; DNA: TGTGCCAGCAATCAGGGGGCCACTGAAGCTTTCTTT
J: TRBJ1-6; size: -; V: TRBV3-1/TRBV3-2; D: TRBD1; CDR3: CASSHGQGRTNSYNSPLHF; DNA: TGTGCCAGCAGCCATGGACAGGGGAGGACGAACTCCTATAATTCACCCCTCCACTTT
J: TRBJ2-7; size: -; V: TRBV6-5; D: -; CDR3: CASTDLFSYEQYF; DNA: TGTGCCAGCACCGACTTATTCTCCTACGAGCAGTACTTC
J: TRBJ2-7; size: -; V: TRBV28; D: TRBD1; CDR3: CASRLGQSSSYEQYF; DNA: TGTGCCAGCAGGCTGGGACAGTCAAGCTCCTACGAGCAGTACTTC
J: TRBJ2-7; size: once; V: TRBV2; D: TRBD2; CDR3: CASSEVSGYYEQYF; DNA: TGTGCCAGCAGTGAAGTTAGCGGGTACTACGAGCAGTACTTC
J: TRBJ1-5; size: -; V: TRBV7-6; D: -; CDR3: CASSRDGNSNQPQHF; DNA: TGTGCCAGCAGCCGCGACGGGAATAGCAATCAGCCCCAGCATTTT
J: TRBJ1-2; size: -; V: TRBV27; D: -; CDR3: CASSLGQGNYGYTF; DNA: TGTGCCAGCAGTTTAGGTCAGGGGAACTATGGCTACACCTTC
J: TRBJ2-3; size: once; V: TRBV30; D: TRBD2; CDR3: CAWRSGGGRDTQYF; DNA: TGTGCCTGGAGGTCTGGCGGGGGAAGGGATACGCAGTATTTT
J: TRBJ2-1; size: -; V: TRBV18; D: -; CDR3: CASSPPVLALSYNEQFF; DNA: TGTGCCAGCTCACCACCAGTCCTGGCTCTCTCCTACAATGAGCAGTTCTTC
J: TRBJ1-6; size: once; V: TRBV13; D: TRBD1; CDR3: CASSSIDRAQDSPLHF; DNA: TGTGCCAGCAGCTCCATAGACAGGGCCCAGGATTCACCCCTCCACTTT
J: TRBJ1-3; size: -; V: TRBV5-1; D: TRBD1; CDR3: CASREHRGKGNTIYF; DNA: TGCGCCAGCAGGGAACACAGGGGGAAAGGAAACACCATATATTTT
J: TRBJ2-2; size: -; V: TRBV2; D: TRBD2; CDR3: CASSEAGGRSGELFF; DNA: TGTGCCAGCAGTGAGGCGGGAGGGCGATCCGGGGAGCTGTTTTTT
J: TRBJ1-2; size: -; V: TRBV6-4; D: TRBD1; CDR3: CASSDFYRDRASGGYTF; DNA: TGTGCCAGCAGTGACTTTTACCGGGACAGGGCCTCGGGTGGCTACACCTTC
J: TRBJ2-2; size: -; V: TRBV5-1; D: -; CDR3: CASSLYSPGELFF; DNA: TGCGCCAGCAGCTTGTATTCCCCCGGGGAGCTGTTTTTT
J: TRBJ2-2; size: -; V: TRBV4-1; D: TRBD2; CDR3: CASSQVGTSGGMNTGELFF; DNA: TGCGCCAGCAGCCAAGTAGGGACTAGCGGGGGAATGAACACCGGGGAGCTGTTTTTT
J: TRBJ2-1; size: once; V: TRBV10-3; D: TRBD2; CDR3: CATGGSGAYNEQFF; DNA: TGTGCCACCGGGGGGAGCGGAGCCTACAATGAGCAGTTCTTC
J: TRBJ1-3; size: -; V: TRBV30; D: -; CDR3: CAWTDRISGNTIYF; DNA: TGTGCCTGGACTGACAGGATCTCTGGAAACACCATATATTTT
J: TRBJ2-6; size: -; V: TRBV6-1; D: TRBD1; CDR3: CASSAPGTAGANVLTF; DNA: TGTGCCAGCAGTGCGCCAGGGACAGCTGGGGCCAACGTCCTGACTTTC
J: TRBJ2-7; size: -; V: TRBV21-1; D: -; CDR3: CASSKKWTSGTSYEQYF; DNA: TGTGCCAGCAGCAAAAAGTGGACTAGCGGGACCTCCTACGAGCAGTACTTC
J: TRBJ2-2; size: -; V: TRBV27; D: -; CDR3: CASSLSEFRPPFRLFF; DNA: TGTGCCAGCAGTTTATCCGAGTTCAGGCCGCCTTTTCGGCTGTTTTTT
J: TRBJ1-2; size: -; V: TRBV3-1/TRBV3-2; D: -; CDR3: CASSPTRGEGRLNYGYTF; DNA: TGTGCCAGCAGCCCGACCCGAGGGGAGGGTCGGCTTAACTATGGCTACACCTTC
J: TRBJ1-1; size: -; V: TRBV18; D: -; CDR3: CASSPSGAVNTEAFF; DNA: TGTGCCAGCTCACCATCAGGGGCAGTGAACACTGAAGCTTTCTTT
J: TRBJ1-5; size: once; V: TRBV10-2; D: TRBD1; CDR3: CASGPGTGYKPQHF; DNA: TGCGCCAGCGGGCCAGGGACAGGGTATAAGCCCCAGCATTTT
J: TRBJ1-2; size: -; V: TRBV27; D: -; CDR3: CASSFPYGGTINGYTF; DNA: TGTGCCAGCAGTTTCCCCTACGGAGGGACCATTAATGGCTACACCTTC
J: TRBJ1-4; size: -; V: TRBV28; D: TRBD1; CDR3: CASSSYRGTNEKLFF; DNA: TGTGCCAGCAGTTCATACAGGGGGACTAATGAAAAACTGTTTTTT
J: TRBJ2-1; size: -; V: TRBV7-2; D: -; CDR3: CASSLLTVEQGNEQFF; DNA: TGTGCCAGCAGCTTATTGACCGTGGAGCAGGGAAATGAGCAGTTCTTC
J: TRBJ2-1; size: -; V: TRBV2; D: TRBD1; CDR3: CASSAGQGGWDNEQFF; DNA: TGTGCCAGCAGTGCCGGACAGGGAGGCTGGGACAATGAGCAGTTCTTC
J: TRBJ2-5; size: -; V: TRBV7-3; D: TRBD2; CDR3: CASSTGLAGARETQYF; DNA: TGTGCCAGCAGCACGGGACTAGCGGGGGCTCGAGAGACCCAGTACTTC
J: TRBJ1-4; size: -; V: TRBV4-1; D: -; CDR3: CASSQVPGNEKLFF; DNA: TGCGCCAGCAGCCAAGTACCAGGAAATGAAAAACTGTTTTTT
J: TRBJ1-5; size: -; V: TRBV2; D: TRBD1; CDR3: CASTRDSKNQPQHF; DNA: TGTGCCAGCACCCGGGACAGCAAAAATCAGCCCCAGCATTTT
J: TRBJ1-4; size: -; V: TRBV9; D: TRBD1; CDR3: CASSVGAQGANEKLFF; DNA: TGTGCCAGCAGCGTAGGGGCACAGGGGGCTAATGAAAAACTGTTTTTT
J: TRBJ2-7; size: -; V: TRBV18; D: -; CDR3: CASSPLAGPGDEQYF; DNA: TGTGCCAGCTCACCCCTGGCGGGCCCCGGCGACGAGCAGTACTTC
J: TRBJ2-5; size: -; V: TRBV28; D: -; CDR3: CASSLLIRTVEETQYF; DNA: TGTGCCAGCAGTTTATTAATCAGGACAGTGGAAGAGACCCAGTACTTC
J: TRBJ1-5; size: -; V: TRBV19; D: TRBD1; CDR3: CASSPGQAETRNQPQHF; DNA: TGTGCCAGTAGTCCGGGACAGGCCGAAACCCGCAATCAGCCCCAGCATTTT
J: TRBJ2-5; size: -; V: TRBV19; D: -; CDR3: CASSIPNRAKTQYF; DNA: TGTGCCAGTAGTATACCCAACAGGGCGAAGACCCAGTACTTC
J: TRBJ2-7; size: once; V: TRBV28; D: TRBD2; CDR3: CASRPGLAEYEQYF; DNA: TGTGCCAGCAGGCCCGGACTAGCGGAGTACGAGCAGTACTTC